The text below deals with one T cell receptor beta chain. Its antigen remains unidentified. The PCR had 60 Vbeta and 13 Jbeta primers. This table comes from immunoSEQ multiplex PCR, and its TCRdb copy is limited to in-frame clones, with some not included. The data show fewer than 70,000 clones, and the top ten clones hold roughly 4%. This record belongs to a study of cytomegalovirus exposure and HLA in healthy donors. Study-wide findings and caveats: The authors assumed roughly uniform sequencing depth across donors for presence/absence analyses.

The CDR3 has 15 amino acids. Germline V lookup: CDR1 SGHNT, CDR2 YYREEE (reference sequence). Trimming removed 0 bases from V and 10 bases from J; junction bases left unmatched: 10. The J gene is TRBJ1-1, the V gene TRBV5-4, with TRBD1 matching 9 bases. Sequenced sample: PBMCs. The sequence was obtained from a woman younger than 30 in good health and CMV-seronegative. This CDR3 reads CASSLASGQGIGAFF. CDR3 nucleotides: TGTGCCAGCAGCTTGGCCTCGGGACAGGGCATTGGAGCTTTCTTT.